These 24 T cell receptor beta chains originate from one sample sequenced in a study of shared clonotypes between healthy human individuals. The assay was immunoSEQ multiplex PCR, and TCRdb's table has in-frame clones only and misses some. The table lists under 600,000 clones, 90% to 96% of them singletons. The sequenced sample was naive CD4+ T cells sorted from blood. Subset noted: CD45RA+ positively selected. The receptors were gathered from a woman in her 30s in good health.

This rearrangement joins TRBV28 to TRBJ1-2; 8 positions agree with TRBD1. The CDR3 covers 13 residues. Germline assignment: CDR1 MDHEN and CDR2 SYDVKM. V lost 1 base, J lost 6 bases, and 1 base stayed unmatched. CDR3 in DNA: TGTGCCAGCAGTTTATCGACAGGGGATGGCTACACCTTC. It yields the protein CASSLSTGDGYTF.

The chain is built from TRBV4-2 and TRBJ2-7, with D maybe TRBD2 (5 bases). The germline V and J ends were trimmed by 0 bases and 2 bases, with 11 bases remaining between them. This CDR3 spans 15 amino acids. Per the germline V gene, CDR1 is LGHNA and CDR2 is YNFKEQ. The CDR3, as DNA: TGTGCCAGCAGCCAAGATAGAAGCGGAACCTACGAGCAGTACTTC. Translated: CASSQDRSGTYEQYF.

The chain has TRBV15 and TRBJ1-5; D unresolved. Trimming took 0 bases from V and 4 from J, leaving 16 bases between them. Germline V gives CDR1 LNHNV, CDR2 YYDKDF (reference sequence). The CDR3 runs to 17 residues. The CDR3 here is CATSRDRHPIRNQPQHF. For the CDR3, the DNA is TGTGCCACCAGCAGAGATCGACACCCCATCAGGAATCAGCCCCAGCATTTT.

CDR3 sequence: CASSLPSPLDVEQYF. The CDR3 region has the DNA TGTGCCAGCAGTTTACCCAGCCCACTAGATGTCGAGCAGTACTTC. The V gene is TRBV28, the J gene TRBJ2-7, with D tentatively TRBD2 (5 bases). The CDR3 runs to 15 residues. Germline values: CDR1 MDHEN, CDR2 SYDVKM. The V and J ends lost 2 bases and 6 bases respectively, with 17 bases between them.

The chain employs TRBV5-4 and TRBJ2-5, with D unclear. The germline V gene has CDR1 SGHNT and CDR2 YYREEE (reference sequence). V lost 0 bases to trimming and J lost 1 base, with 10 bases between them. This CDR3 is 15 amino acids long. The CDR3 is CASSLAKGSQETQYF. The CDR3 region has the DNA TGTGCCAGCAGCTTGGCCAAGGGCAGCCAAGAGACCCAGTACTTC.

The rearrangement uses TRBV30 and TRBJ1-4; D perhaps matches TRBD1 (5 bases). The CDR3 sequence is 16 residues long. V was trimmed by 3 bases and J by 1 base, leaving 15 bases between them. Per germline, CDR1 GTSNPN and CDR2 SVGIG (reference sequence). The DNA of the CDR3 is TGTGCCTGGAGCCCTGACCGGGGGGTAACTAATGAAAAACTGTTTTTT. This sequence encodes CAWSPDRGVTNEKLFF. The variable domain in full, completed from reference TRBV30 and TRBJ1-4, reads SQTIHQWPATLVQPVGSPLSLECTVEGTSNPNLYWYRQAAGRGLQLLFYSVGIGQISSEVPQNLSASRPQDRQFILSSKKLLLSDSGFYLCAWSPDRGVTNEKLFFGSGTQLSVL.

The chain links TRBV29-1 to TRBJ2-1; weak D call: TRBD2 (5 bases). Germline CDR1 is SQVTM and CDR2 is ANQGSEA. CDR3 length equals 15 residues. Trimming stripped 4 bases from V and 6 bases from J, with 19 bases between. CDR3 amino acids: CSVVLAGGLRNEQFF. The CDR3 DNA is TGCAGCGTTGTACTTGCAGGCGGGTTGCGCAATGAGCAGTTCTTC.

This CDR3 is CASSLGQGGTEAFF. CDR3 DNA: TGTGCCAGCAGCTTGGGGCAGGGTGGGACTGAAGCTTTCTTT. The V gene is TRBV5-4, the J gene TRBJ1-1; a weak D match, TRBD1 (5 bases). Deletions cut 0 bases from V and 5 bases from J, with 11 bases between. The CDR3 runs 14 residues. Germline-derived CDR1 and CDR2 are SGHNT and YYREEE (reference sequence).

The rearrangement links TRBV11-2 to TRBJ2-3; the D is unclear. The V gene's germline CDR1 is SGHAT and CDR2 FQNNGV. The V end was cut by 1 base, the J end by 4 bases, with 9 bases between. The CDR3 is made up of 14 amino acids. The CDR3 DNA follows: TGTGCCAGCAGCTTAGCCCTCCTGGCAGATACGCAGTATTTT. Its translation is CASSLALLADTQYF.

The chain uses TRBV27 and TRBJ1-4; unclear D gene. The CDR3 is made up of 15 amino acids. CDR1 is MNHEY and CDR2 is SMNVEV in the germline V gene (reference sequence). Trimming left V 5 bases short and J 0 bases short, with 10 bases between. The chain's CDR3 is CASSPRSSTNEKLFF. CDR3 in DNA: TGTGCCAGCAGTCCCCGATCGTCAACTAATGAAAAACTGTTTTTT.

The chain joins TRBV6-1 to TRBJ2-7; possibly TRBD2 for D (7 bases). V was shortened by 9 bases and J by 3 bases, with 18 bases between the two germline ends. The CDR3 covers 14 residues. From germline, CDR1 is MNHNS and CDR2 SASEGT. The CDR3 spells CASKGGDFIYEQYF. The DNA for the CDR3 is TGTGCCAGTAAAGGGGGGGACTTCATCTACGAGCAGTACTTC.

The chain employs TRBV30 and TRBJ2-7, with D perhaps TRBD1 or TRBD2 (5 bases each). The CDR3 spans 14 residues. V lost 4 bases and J 6 bases, leaving 19 bases between the germline ends. Germline V gives CDR1 GTSNPN, CDR2 SVGIG (reference sequence). The CDR3 loop is CAWTGTQRIFEQYF. CDR3 nucleotides: TGTGCCTGGACCGGGACCCAACGAATTTTCGAGCAGTACTTC.

This clone showed up just once. The CDR3 spells CASSYLPSAYEQYF. The CDR3 DNA follows: TGTGCCAGCAGTTACTTGCCCAGTGCCTACGAGCAGTACTTC. This sequence joins TRBV6-5 and TRBJ2-7; D remains ambiguous. The CDR3 has 14 amino acids. V was clipped by 1 base and J by 2 bases, with 9 bases between them. Germline V gene sequence: CDR1 MNHEY, CDR2 SVGAGI.

In DNA, the CDR3 is TGTGCCAGCAGTGCATGGGACAGCCTTCGGCGCACTGAAGCTTTCTTT. Translated, it gives CASSAWDSLRRTEAFF. V is TRBV27 and J is TRBJ1-1; 7 nucleotides match TRBD1. The CDR3 consists of 16 residues. V shed 5 bases and J 4 bases; nucleotides not matched to a gene: 13. Germline V gene sequence: CDR1 MNHEY, CDR2 SMNVEV (reference sequence).

The chain has TRBV15 and TRBJ2-2; D is unresolved. The CDR3 consists of 17 residues. V was shortened by 0 bases and J by 2 bases, with 13 bases between the two germline ends. Per germline, CDR1 LNHNV and CDR2 YYDKDF (reference sequence). CDR3 DNA: TGTGCCACCAGCAGAGATCGCGGCCCACCCAACACCGGGGAGCTGTTTTTT. Its translation: CATSRDRGPPNTGELFF.

The chain has TRBV6-5 and TRBJ2-5, with D possibly TRBD1 on 6 matching bases. Germline values: CDR1 MNHEY, CDR2 SVGAGI. This CDR3 is 15 amino acids long. The ends were cut back, 1 base at V and 0 bases at J, with 9 bases in the middle. The CDR3 sequence: CASSYYGTYQETQYF. CDR3 in DNA: TGTGCCAGCAGTTACTACGGGACATACCAAGAGACCCAGTACTTC.

This clone occurred once. The chain recombines TRBV2 with TRBJ1-1; D ambiguous. V was shortened by 7 bases and J by 1 base, with 10 bases between the two germline ends. Germline loops: CDR1 SNHLY, CDR2 FYNNEI. The CDR3 spans 13 residues. CDR3 DNA sequence: TGTGCCAGCATTACCCAGCCGAACACTGAAGCTTTCTTT. Translated, it gives CASITQPNTEAFF.

This chain joins TRBV15 and TRBJ2-6; no definite D call. V was trimmed by 1 base and J by 4 bases, leaving 14 bases between them. This CDR3 is built from 17 residues. Germline values: CDR1 LNHNV, CDR2 YYDKDF (reference sequence). The chain's CDR3 is CATSRVAGVDGANVLTF. The CDR3, as DNA: TGTGCCACCAGCAGAGTTGCTGGGGTAGACGGGGCCAACGTCCTGACTTTC. The variable domain in full, completed from reference TRBV15 and TRBJ2-6, reads DAMVIQNPRYQVTQFGKPVTLSCSQTLNHNVMYWYQQKSSQAPKLLFHYYDKDFNNEADTPDNFQSRRPNTSFCFLDIRSPGLGDTAMYLCATSRVAGVDGANVLTFGAGSRLTVL.

The J gene is TRBJ2-2, the V gene TRBV7-9; 9 bases match TRBD1. Losses at the gene ends were 8 bases for V and 5 bases for J; bases not matched to a gene: 3. Germline V lookup: CDR1 SEHNR, CDR2 FQNEAQ (reference sequence). The CDR3 has 13 amino acids. The CDR3 DNA reads as TGTGCCAGCCGGGACAGGGAGACCGGGGAGCTGTTTTTT. This gives the protein CASRDRETGELFF.

The rearrangement links TRBV11-2 to TRBJ2-2, with unresolved D. The V end lost 3 bases, the J end lost 0 bases, and 8 bases lay between the germline ends. Germline V CDR1 and CDR2: SGHAT, FQNNGV. The CDR3 spans 15 residues. CDR3 DNA sequence: TGTGCCAGCAGCTTGGAGCAAGCGAACACCGGGGAGCTGTTTTTT. Translating it yields CASSLEQANTGELFF. The entire variable domain, with the rest obtained from reference TRBV11-2 and TRBJ2-2, is as follows: EAGVAQSPRYKIIEKRQSVAFWCNPISGHATLYWYQQILGQGPKLLIQFQNNGVVDDSQLPKDRFSAERLKGVDSTLKIQPAKLEDSAVYLCASSLEQANTGELFFGEGSRLTVL.

This clone appeared a few times. As DNA, the CDR3 is TGTGCCAGTAGTTCTCAGACAGGAAATCAGCCCCAGCATTTT. Translation gives CASSSQTGNQPQHF. The J gene is TRBJ1-5, the V gene TRBV19, with D perhaps matching TRBD1 (6 bases). Germline V gene data show CDR1 as LNHDA and CDR2 as SQIVND (reference sequence). The CDR3 loop spans 14 amino acids. Trimming stripped 5 bases from V and 4 bases from J, with 12 bases between.

The chain recombines TRBV28 with TRBJ1-2; D call uncertain. CDR1 MDHEN and CDR2 SYDVKM come from the germline V gene. CDR3 length: 10 amino acids. Trimming pared 10 bases from V and 4 bases from J, leaving 7 bases between. CDR3 nucleotide sequence: TGTGCCACCCAATCCTATGGCTACACCTTC. Translating it yields CATQSYGYTF.

The chain employs TRBV10-1 and TRBJ2-5, with TRBD2 as a possible D gene (5 bases). Trimming removed 5 bases at V and 5 bases at J, with 12 bases between. From germline, CDR1 is WNHNN and CDR2 SYGVQD (reference sequence). CDR3 length equals 13 residues. This chain's CDR3 is CASSPGSAETQYF. CDR3 nucleotides: TGCGCCAGCAGTCCGGGGTCGGCGGAGACCCAGTACTTC.

The chain uses TRBV28 and TRBJ2-5; TRBD2 agrees at 9 bases. CDR3 size: 15 residues. V was clipped by 4 bases and J by 2 bases; unmatched bases: 5. The germline V gene encodes CDR1 MDHEN and CDR2 SYDVKM. DNA of the CDR3: TGTGCCAGCAGTTCGCCAGCGGGAGGTCAAGAGACCCAGTACTTC. It codes for CASSSPAGGQETQYF. The full variable domain, completed using reference TRBV28 and TRBJ2-5, is DVKVTQSSRYLVKRTGEKVFLECVQDMDHENMFWYRQDPGLGLRLIYFSYDVKMKEKGDIPEGYSVSREKKERFSLILESASTNQTSMYLCASSSPAGGQETQYFGPGTRLLVL.